Below, 15 T cell receptor beta chains from the same sample are listed, as sequenced in a study of blood T cell repertoires in COVID-19. The protocol was immunoSEQ multiplex PCR, while the TCRdb copy is restricted to in-frame clones and leaves out a portion. The sample includes 150,000 to 200,000 clones, around 87% of them seen just once. Sequenced: peripheral blood. These receptors all come from a man aged 40-55 years with active or convalescent COVID-19.

The chain recombines TRBV2 with TRBJ1-4; no reliable D call. V lost 6 bases to trimming and J lost 5 bases, with 19 bases between them. The CDR3 is 16 amino acids. Germline values: CDR1 SNHLY, CDR2 FYNNEI. The DNA of the CDR3 is TGTGCCAGCAGCCGACTTGCACCCGCCTCGAATGAAAAACTGTTTTTT. Amino acids: CASSRLAPASNEKLFF.

This clone was found once. An end of the junction differs from the germline gene, which may be a read error. The V and J genes are TRBV7-7 and TRBJ2-7; 11 bases are a match to TRBD1. CDR3 length: 15 amino acids. Per germline, CDR1 SSHAT and CDR2 FNYEAQ (reference sequence). Written as DNA, the CDR3 is TGTGCTAGCAGCTCCGGGACAGGGGGGCAATACGAGCAGTACTTC. Translation gives CASSSGTGGQYEQYF.

J is TRBJ1-1 and V is TRBV5-1, with 10 bases lining up with TRBD1. V was pared by 4 bases and J by 6 bases, with 6 bases of the junction left unmatched. Germline V gene data show CDR1 as SGHRS and CDR2 as YFSETQ. This CDR3 region has 14 residues. CDR3 sequence reads: CASSTTGGNSEAFF. DNA of the CDR3: TGCGCCAGCAGCACGACAGGGGGCAACTCTGAAGCTTTCTTT.

The gene calls are TRBV29-1 and TRBJ2-2, with a weak D call TRBD2 (6 bases). CDR3 size: 14 residues. In germline, CDR1 is SQVTM, CDR2 ANQGSEA. V was trimmed by 4 bases and J by 3 bases, leaving 12 bases between them. The CDR3 coding sequence is TGCAGCGTTGCGTACGGGACTTACACCGGGGAGCTGTTTTTT. It codes for CSVAYGTYTGELFF.

The chain employs TRBV15 and TRBJ2-7, with 8 bases that match TRBD1. CDR1 is LNHNV, CDR2 YYDKDF, per germline (reference sequence). Unmatched junction bases numbered 10, after V lost 5 bases and J lost 7 bases. CDR3 length: 14 residues. CDR3 nucleotides: TGTGCCACCAGCCCAGACAGGGGTGTGGGGGAGCAGTACTTC. Its translation is CATSPDRGVGEQYF.

The chain recombines TRBV4-3 with TRBJ2-1; 10 nucleotides line up with TRBD1. This CDR3 comprises 20 residues. From germline, CDR1 is LGHNA and CDR2 YSLEER. The V segment lost 2 bases and the J segment 7 bases; nucleotides outside the gene matches: 20. The CDR3 nucleotides read TGCGCCAGCAGCCAATTCGCCGGGACAGGGGATTCCTTTAGGGCTAATGAGCAGTTCTTC. Encoded protein: CASSQFAGTGDSFRANEQFF.

V gene TRBV7-6 combines with J gene TRBJ1-1; possibly TRBD1 for D (5 bases). Per the germline V gene, CDR1 is SGHVS and CDR2 is FNYEAQ. The V gene lost 1 base and the J gene lost 5 bases, with 14 bases spanning the gap. The CDR3 extends over 15 amino acids. The CDR3, as DNA: TGTGCCAGCAGCTTAGGGTCCGGGGGTGGTACTGAAGCTTTCTTT. Translating it yields CASSLGSGGGTEAFF.

The chain uses TRBV7-9 and TRBJ1-2; the match to TRBD1 covers 10 bases. V lost 5 bases, J lost 7 bases, and 7 bases stayed unmatched. CDR1 and CDR2 (germline): SEHNR, FQNEAQ (reference sequence). The CDR3 covers 14 residues. CDR3 nucleotide sequence: TGTGCCAGCAGCCGAACCGGGACAGGGGCTGGCTACACCTTC. This translates into CASSRTGTGAGYTF.

This chain joins TRBV18 and TRBJ1-5; 7 bases are a match to TRBD1. Germline loops: CDR1 KGHSH, CDR2 LQKENI. Germline trimming cut 0 bases from V and 7 bases from J; bases unmatched to any gene: 6. CDR3 length: 15 amino acids. The CDR3 sequence is CASSPPGQGGQPQHF. CDR3 bases: TGTGCCAGCTCACCACCTGGGCAGGGGGGACAGCCCCAGCATTTT.

The rearrangement joins TRBV5-4 to TRBJ1-1; 11 positions agree with TRBD1. The CDR3 is made up of 16 amino acids. V was clipped by 4 bases and J by 4 bases; unmatched bases: 9. The V gene's germline CDR1 is SGHNT and CDR2 YYREEE (reference sequence). CDR3 amino acids: CASSTDAGTGGTEAFF. The CDR3 coding sequence is TGTGCCAGCAGCACCGACGCCGGGACAGGGGGCACTGAAGCTTTCTTT.

The chain uses TRBV27 and TRBJ2-7; 8 bases match TRBD1. The germline gives CDR1 MNHEY, CDR2 SMNVEV (reference sequence). V lost 1 base, J lost 6 bases, and 5 bases stayed unmatched. The CDR3 sequence is 14 residues long. The chain's CDR3 is CASSLFGQGGEQYF. CDR3 nucleotide sequence: TGTGCCAGCAGTTTATTTGGACAGGGCGGCGAGCAGTACTTC.

The chain is built from TRBV28 and TRBJ2-7, with D possibly matching TRBD1 (6 bases). The CDR3 is 13 amino acids. V was clipped by 7 bases and J by 2 bases, with 12 bases between them. Germline CDR1 reads MDHEN; CDR2 reads SYDVKM. DNA of the CDR3: TGTGCCAGCAACCCGACAGGACCCTACGAGCAGTACTTC. It specifies CASNPTGPYEQYF. The complete variable domain, with remaining parts taken from reference TRBV28 and TRBJ2-7, reads DVKVTQSSRYLVKRTGEKVFLECVQDMDHENMFWYRQDPGLGLRLIYFSYDVKMKEKGDIPEGYSVSREKKERFSLILESASTNQTSMYLCASNPTGPYEQYFGPGTRLTVT.

This clone was picked up a small number of times. The CDR3 loop reads CASSYSGASNQPQHF. CDR3 nucleotides: TGTGCCAGCAGTTACAGCGGGGCGAGCAATCAGCCCCAGCATTTT. The J gene is TRBJ1-5, the V gene TRBV6-5, with a tentative D call TRBD1 (5 bases). Trimming shortened V by 2 bases and J by 1 base, and 9 bases separated the two germline ends. The CDR3 is made up of 15 amino acids. In germline, CDR1 is MNHEY, CDR2 SVGAGI.

The count of this clone is one. V usage is TRBV6-1 and J usage is TRBJ1-1; weak D call: TRBD1 (6 bases). The length of the CDR3 is 13 residues. Trimming removed 3 bases from V and 5 bases from J, with 10 bases in between. In germline, CDR1 is MNHNS, CDR2 SASEGT. CDR3 DNA: TGTGCCAGCAGTGACACAGGGTGGACTGAAGCTTTCTTT. It translates to CASSDTGWTEAFF.

The rearrangement links TRBV18 to TRBJ1-2; the match to TRBD1 covers 8 bases. The CDR3 length is 15 residues. V lost 0 bases to trimming and J lost 4 bases; unmatched junction nucleotides: 4. Germline assignment: CDR1 KGHSH and CDR2 LQKENI. DNA for the CDR3: TGTGCCAGCTCACCACCCAGCGACAGGGGCTATGGCTACACCTTC. Its translation is CASSPPSDRGYGYTF.